The T cell receptor beta chain described here comes from a study of T-cell reconstitution after alpha-beta-depleted transplantation in children. Only a few counts were recorded for this clonotype. Unique molecular identifiers were incorporated when the TCRbeta library was constructed. A single record per CDR3 protein comes from TCRdb applying MiXCR to the PCR reads. The sample has 350,000 to 400,000 distinct CDR3 sequences; around 21% are singletons. CDR1 and CDR2 (germline): MNHNY, SVGAGI (reference sequence). The length of the CDR3 is 12 residues. Trimming removed 0 bases at V and 7 bases at J, with 6 bases between.

This sequence was found in a human donor who donated a stem cell graft to a child with acute myeloid leukemia. The chain carries TRBV6-6 and TRBJ2-5; no clear D. The material sequenced was PBMCs from the stem cell graft donor, taken from the stem cell graft. CDR3 sequence: CASSYSRGTQYF. The CDR3 region has the DNA TGTGCCAGCAGTTACTCGAGAGGGACCCAGTACTTC.